These T cell receptor beta chains were read from a single sample in a study of cytomegalovirus exposure and HLA in healthy donors. Clones were sequenced by immunoSEQ multiplex PCR, and TCRdb holds only the in-frame ones, with some missing. The sample records around 150,000 clones, around 81% being singletons. Sequencing input: PBMCs. The receptors derive from a man between 45 and 60 years old in good health and CMV-seronegative. CDR3s include the opening cysteine and the closing phenylalanine or tryptophan. Each record gives: D gene, J gene, V gene, clone size, CDR3 protein, CDR3 DNA. A D gene is named only where the DNA matches it firmly. The size entry is marked missing in some rows and otherwise reads once, few, many or a size class.

NA,TRBJ1-2,TRBV9,NA,CASSVPTPGGGYTF,TGTGCCAGCAGCGTCCCAACTCCGGGGGGTGGCTACACCTTC
TRBD2,TRBJ2-3,TRBV30,few,CAASLAGADTQYF,TGTGCCGCTTCTCTAGCGGGAGCGGATACGCAGTATTTT
TRBD1,TRBJ2-3,TRBV7-9,NA,CASSLTGGWADTQYF,TGTGCCAGCAGCTTGACAGGGGGTTGGGCAGATACGCAGTATTTT
TRBD2,TRBJ2-1,TRBV5-1,few,CASSLGLAGDAEQFF,TGCGCCAGCAGCTTAGGACTAGCGGGAGACGCTGAGCAGTTCTTC
NA,TRBJ1-5,TRBV2,NA,CASSSRDRGGNQPQHF,TGTGCCAGCAGTTCCCGGGACCGCGGGGGCAATCAGCCCCAGCATTTT
TRBD2,TRBJ2-3,TRBV13,once,CASSLRTSGGTNTDTQYF,TGTGCCAGCAGCCTTCGGACTAGCGGGGGAACAAACACAGATACGCAGTATTTT
NA,TRBJ2-6,TRBV7-3,NA,CASSLGFRSSGANVLTF,TGTGCCAGCAGCTTAGGTTTTAGGAGCTCAGGGGCCAACGTCCTGACTTTC
TRBD2,TRBJ2-5,TRBV30,NA,CAWSTLAGATKQETQYF,TGTGCCTGGAGTACGCTAGCGGGGGCCACGAAACAAGAGACCCAGTACTTC
TRBD1,TRBJ2-7,TRBV27,NA,CASSAVKRGLVPYEQYF,TGTGCCAGCAGTGCCGTCAAAAGGGGGCTAGTCCCCTACGAGCAGTACTTC
TRBD1,TRBJ2-7,TRBV11-3,NA,CASSPRDSRNEQYF,TGTGCCAGCAGCCCGAGGGACAGTAGAAACGAGCAGTACTTC
NA,TRBJ2-1,TRBV29-1,NA,CSANPGLSYNEQFF,TGCAGCGCCAACCCGGGACTTTCCTACAATGAGCAGTTCTTC
NA,TRBJ2-2,TRBV9,NA,CASSVAGSGTGELFF,TGTGCCAGCAGCGTAGCCGGGTCCGGGACCGGGGAGCTGTTTTTT
TRBD2,TRBJ2-2,TRBV27,NA,CASSSLPGTSGGPNTGELFF,TGTGCCAGCAGTTCTCTCCCCGGGACTAGCGGGGGGCCGAACACCGGGGAGCTGTTTTTT
TRBD1,TRBJ1-1,TRBV29-1,NA,CSVLEGALMNTEAFF,TGCAGCGTGCTGGAGGGGGCGCTTATGAACACTGAAGCTTTCTTT
NA,TRBJ2-3,TRBV13,NA,CASSRRPSTDTQYF,TGTGCCAGCAGCCGGAGGCCCAGCACAGATACGCAGTATTTT